The sequence of this T cell receptor (beta chain) was determined in a study of T cells in Graves' hyperthyroidism and ophthalmopathy (dated by TCRdb to about 2019). Regarding the research as a whole: Peripheral blood samples were taken at initial diagnosis, before any treatment was given. To identify TCR V-J signatures that set the groups apart, the researchers used a discovery cohort of approximately 98 patients, made up of around 40 with Graves' ophthalmopathy and some 60 with stable Graves' hyperthyroidism. Whether ophthalmopathy could be predicted prospectively was tested in an independent validation cohort made up of about 18 hyperthyroidism patients plus 17 patients who later progressed to ophthalmopathy. The approximately 100 discovery patients were randomly split 7:3 into training and test sets. Thyroid tissue and blood T-cell repertoires from about 6 Graves' hyperthyroidism patients were also compared in the study. After sampling, hyperthyroidism patients received methimazole starting at 30 mg daily, and ophthalmopathy patients received high-dose intravenous methylprednisolone. TCR Vbeta CDR3 sequencing of fewer than 150 peripheral blood samples (43 ophthalmopathy, 70 to 85 hyperthyroidism and some 17 progressor patients) is reported in the paper. Paper-wide results and their limitations: In validation, the model predicted progression to ophthalmopathy a median of about 5.9 months before onset, with roughly 71% sensitivity and about 72% specificity. Blood samples also contained most of the expanded thyroid clonotypes (frequency above 0.001), which suggests that blood repertoires may reflect thyroid immune responses. No statistical method was used to fix the sample size in advance, and group allocation was not hidden from the investigators. A model built on a 13 V-J signature distinguished ophthalmopathy from stable hyperthyroidism, reaching about 88% sensitivity and about 81% specificity in cross-validation and 80%/75% in testing.

The TCR beta CDR3 regions were amplified from the RNA transcripts. For the first round of RT-PCR on the TCR CDR3, the HTBI primer set was used together with the Qiagen OneStep RT-PCR kit. Libraries were constructed in a second round of multiplex PCR, after which size selection and purification were carried out. Paired-end sequencing of the libraries was performed with 100 bp reads on an Illumina HiSeq2000. Turning to the authors' computational methods: SOAPnuke was used to process the raw data, removing reads that contained adapters or uncalled bases, had a mean Phred below 15, or lacked an exact match to the constant primer or identifier. High-quality paired reads were merged with COPE v1.2.5, and unique nucleotide sequences were defined as clonotypes. MiTCR v1.1 was used to align clonotypes to the IMGT TRBV, TRBD and TRBJ reference segments. The analysis was restricted to V-J combinations with a frequency above 0.0001, which together covered about 99% of the repertoires. The TCS score was defined as F50 (clonal expansion) divided by E x V (chaos), with BLOSUM62-based TCRdist calculated between CDR3 peptides within each V-J. Welch's t-statistics and random forest reduced roughly 530 V-J features to 10 to 15, which were used in a naive Bayes classifier (R e1071). TCRdb itself trimmed the public reads at Q25 with fastp, ran MiXCR and retained productive beta chains. Here each entry gathers all rows of one CDR3 protein and keeps the most common genes and DNA. TCRdb, not the authors, supplied the V and J calls. Counted in this sample were around 400,000 distinct CDR3 sequences; less than 15% of them appeared once. The ten largest make up 9.2% of the sample.

This clonotype was seen many times. No antigen is known for it. Within one base of it there is no much larger clone, and no base qualities were kept. A patient counted as having stable Graves' hyperthyroidism if no progression to ophthalmopathy occurred over 18 months of follow-up. Hyperthyroidism patients were newly diagnosed, had a disease duration of under 2 months, and were aged 18 to 65 years. Any patient with an uncontrolled infection, another autoimmune disease, pregnancy or lactation was excluded. Clinical symptoms, serum thyroxine and TRAb, thyroid ultrasound, and orbital computed tomography formed the basis for the diagnoses. PBMCs were isolated from approximately 10 ml of fresh peripheral blood by Ficoll-Paque density gradient centrifugation. Total RNA was extracted with Trizol reagent, and quality was checked on an Agilent 2100 Bioanalyzer. The clonotype was recovered from a woman aged 18-35 years with Graves' hyperthyroidism. The sample taken for sequencing was blood.

The DNA is as follows: TGTGCCAGCGGGGGGAATAGCAATCAGCCCCAGCATTTT. This sequence encodes CASGGNSNQPQHF. The rearrangement joined TRBV28 to TRBJ1-5, and perhaps TRBD1 as D gene, on 5 matching bases. The CDR3 runs 13 residues from the cysteine to the phenylalanine. Just the 39-base CDR3 DNA is kept, in frame starting at base 1. Taken from the germline V gene, the CDR1 and CDR2 loops are MDHEN and SYDVKM. Trimming removed 8 bases from V and 0 bases from J, leaving 8 bases between the germline ends.